This T cell receptor (beta chain) was retrieved from a study of blood T cell repertoires in COVID-19. The repertoire was sequenced with immunoSEQ multiplex PCR; TCRdb's copy has only in-frame clones and lacks some. The sample gives under 300,000 clones, around 87% of which show up once; roughly 2.5% is in the top ten. Two negative PCRs, clearance, or symptom resolution were required of recovered Cohort 3 donors. Trimming took off 7 bases at V and 8 bases at J, with 11 bases between the two ends. The CDR3 length is 12 residues. The V gene's germline CDR1 is MNHEY and CDR2 SVGAGI. Sequencing input: PBMCs or T cells enriched from blood (not recorded which). The chain links TRBV6-5 to TRBJ1-4, with D perhaps TRBD1 (5 bases). This receptor was taken from a woman aged 18-29 years who had recovered from COVID-19. CDR3 protein: CASTREGEKLFF. In nucleotides, the CDR3 is TGTGCCAGCACTAGGGAGGGGGAAAAACTGTTTTTT.